These 31 T cell receptor beta chains share one sample of origin, sequenced in a study of tissue T cells after allogeneic stem cell transplantation. The method was immunoSEQ multiplex PCR; TCRdb's version includes in-frame clones alone and lacks a portion of them. The sample consists of 42,000 or so clones, roughly 92% of them appearing once. Sequencing used blood, obtained before transplantation. These receptors were taken from a woman aged 40-70 years who later had graft-versus-host disease after an allogeneic stem cell transplant.

The chain recombines TRBV30 with TRBJ2-7; the D gene is possibly TRBD2 (5 bases). The CDR3 has 13 residues. CDR1 and CDR2 (germline): GTSNPN, SVGIG (reference sequence). Trimming shortened V by 0 bases and J by 2 bases, and 8 bases separated the two germline ends. DNA for the CDR3: TGTGCCTGGAGTGTGGGAGCCCCCTACGAGCAGTACTTC. The encoded protein is CAWSVGAPYEQYF.

The CDR3 DNA reads as TGTGCCAGCTCACCCAGCCGGGAAGAGACCCAGTACTTC. It is translated as CASSPSREETQYF. V gene TRBV18 combines with J gene TRBJ2-5, with D hard to call. Germline assignment: CDR1 KGHSH and CDR2 LQKENI. This CDR3 is 13 amino acids long. Trimming cost V 3 bases and J 3 bases, with 8 bases left between them. Full variable domain (remainder filled in from reference TRBV18 and TRBJ2-5): NAGVMQNPRHLVRRRGQEARLRCSPMKGHSHVYWYRQLPEEGLKFMVYLQKENIIDESGMPKERFSAEFPKEGPSILRIQQVVRGDSAAYFCASSPSREETQYFGPGTRLLVL.

The V and J genes are TRBV28 and TRBJ1-5, with 7 bases aligning to TRBD1. Germline V CDR1 and CDR2: MDHEN, SYDVKM. The V segment lost 1 base and the J segment 6 bases; nucleotides outside the gene matches: 6. The CDR3 is made up of 15 amino acids. In DNA, the CDR3 is TGTGCCAGCAGTTTATCCACAGGGGTGGGTCAGCCCCAGCATTTT. Protein product: CASSLSTGVGQPQHF.

The chain uses TRBV9 and TRBJ2-4; the D gene is possibly TRBD2 (6 bases). The V gene lost 4 bases and the J gene lost 5 bases, with 13 bases spanning the gap. Germline CDR1 reads SGDLS; CDR2 reads YYNGEE. This CDR3 spans 14 amino acids. The CDR3 here is CASSTRDFQNIQYF. CDR3 in DNA: TGTGCCAGCAGCACCCGGGACTTTCAAAACATTCAGTACTTC. Full variable domain (missing parts from reference TRBV9 and TRBJ2-4): DSGVTQTPKHLITATGQRVTLRCSPRSGDLSVYWYQQSLDQGLQFLIQYYNGEERAKGNILERFSAQQFPDLHSELNLSSLELGDSALYFCASSTRDFQNIQYFGAGTRLSVL.

The chain combines TRBV7-6 with TRBJ2-7, with 10 bases identical to TRBD2. V lost 1 base, J lost 0 bases, and 6 bases stayed unmatched. The germline V gene has CDR1 SGHVS and CDR2 FNYEAQ. The CDR3 length is 17 residues. In DNA, the CDR3 is TGTGCCAGCAGCTTAGAAGCAGCGGGAGGGATCTCCTACGAGCAGTACTTC. Its translation: CASSLEAAGGISYEQYF.

In its sample, this clone was seen a few times. The rearrangement joins TRBV25-1 to TRBJ1-5, with D hard to call. Germline V CDR1 and CDR2: MGHDK, SYGVNS. The CDR3 is 15 amino acids. The V end was cut by 9 bases, the J end by 0 bases, with 15 bases between. Here the CDR3 DNA reads TGTGCCAGACCACCAGAACCCTATAGCAATCAGCCCCAGCATTTT. Translation: CARPPEPYSNQPQHF.

The chain recombines TRBV6-5 with TRBJ2-3; TRBD1 matches at 7 bases. Germline values: CDR1 MNHEY, CDR2 SVGAGI. CDR3 length: 15 amino acids. V was pared by 2 bases and J by 5 bases, with 7 bases of the junction left unmatched. The CDR3 coding sequence is TGTGCCAGCAGTTACAGACAGGGATGGGAAGATACGCAGTATTTT. It translates to CASSYRQGWEDTQYF.

This sequence joins TRBV7-2 and TRBJ2-5; D is unclear. From germline, CDR1 is SGHTA and CDR2 FQGNSA. V gave up 5 bases and J gave up 4 bases, with 2 bases separating them. This CDR3 contains 10 residues. This chain's CDR3 is CASSGETQYF. The CDR3 DNA reads TGTGCCAGCAGCGGAGAGACCCAGTACTTC.

This rearrangement joins TRBV4-1 to TRBJ1-2; 12 bases agree with TRBD1. Trimming removed 2 bases from V and 8 bases from J; junction bases left unmatched: 3. Looked up from germline, CDR1 is MGHRA and CDR2 is YSYEKL. This CDR3 has 14 residues. CDR3 loop: CASSQPGQGAGYTF. In DNA, the CDR3 is TGCGCCAGCAGCCAACCGGGACAGGGGGCCGGCTACACCTTC.

This clone was seen a handful of times. The chain links TRBV19 to TRBJ1-5; no firm D call. V was cut by 5 bases and J by 0 bases, with 14 bases left in between. Germline V gives CDR1 LNHDA, CDR2 SQIVND (reference sequence). This CDR3 has 16 residues. The CDR3, as DNA: TGTGCCAGTAGTCCCCGGCCGTCCTATAGCAATCAGCCCCAGCATTTT. Amino acid sequence: CASSPRPSYSNQPQHF.

The chain joins TRBV28 to TRBJ2-3; 9 nucleotides agree with TRBD2. Germline values: CDR1 MDHEN, CDR2 SYDVKM. V lost 2 bases, J lost 0 bases, and 9 bases stayed unmatched. This CDR3 contains 18 residues. CDR3 coding DNA: TGTGCCAGCAGTTTACCTTTTGGGGCGGGAGGGAGCACAGATACGCAGTATTTT. Its translation is CASSLPFGAGGSTDTQYF.

The gene calls are TRBV12-3 or TRBV12-4 and TRBJ1-6, with D perhaps matching TRBD1 (5 bases). V was shortened by 4 bases and J by 7 bases, with 8 bases between the two germline ends. This CDR3 contains 13 residues. The CDR3 DNA reads TGTGCCAGCAGTTCGACAGTGAATTCACCCCTCCACTTT. Translated, it gives CASSSTVNSPLHF.

As DNA, the CDR3 is TGTGCCAGCAGCCCCGGGGATCTGGGCGGGACCCAGTACTTC. It translates to CASSPGDLGGTQYF. The chain is built from TRBV7-2 and TRBJ2-5, with D maybe TRBD2 (5 bases). CDR1 and CDR2 (germline): SGHTA, FQGNSA. Trimming took 5 bases from V and 7 from J, leaving 17 bases between them. The CDR3 is made up of 14 amino acids.

Written as DNA, the CDR3 is TGTGCCAGCACCGTAGACAGGGTTCAGCCCTACGAGCAGTACTTC. As protein: CASTVDRVQPYEQYF. The genes are TRBV6-6 and TRBJ2-7; 7 nucleotides align to TRBD1. This CDR3 has 15 amino acids. The germline gives CDR1 MNHNY, CDR2 SVGAGI (reference sequence). V lost 7 bases, J lost 2 bases, and 11 bases stayed unmatched.

The V gene is TRBV6-5, the J gene TRBJ2-1; 7 positions agree with TRBD1. Trimming cost V 6 bases and J 8 bases; bases outside gene matches: 10. From germline, CDR1 is MNHEY and CDR2 SVGAGI. CDR3 length: 14 amino acids. CDR3 sequence: CASSARQGLYEQFF. The CDR3 DNA reads TGTGCCAGCAGCGCCAGACAGGGTTTATATGAGCAGTTCTTC.

The gene calls are TRBV15 and TRBJ1-1; D uncertain. Germline CDR1 reads LNHNV; CDR2 reads YYDKDF (reference sequence). Trimming removed 0 bases at V and 1 base at J, with 9 bases between. The CDR3 runs to 15 residues. CDR3 in DNA: TGTGCCACCAGCAGAGAACACCGAAGGAACACTGAAGCTTTCTTT. Its protein is CATSREHRRNTEAFF.

The chain employs TRBV4-3 and TRBJ2-7, with D perhaps assigned TRBD1 or TRBD2 (5 bases each). This CDR3 is built from 17 residues. Germline loops: CDR1 LGHNA, CDR2 YSLEER. Trimming took 0 bases from V and 0 from J, leaving 15 bases between them. The CDR3 loop reads CASSQESRDQSSYEQYF. In DNA, the CDR3 is TGCGCCAGCAGCCAAGAGAGTCGGGACCAAAGCTCCTACGAGCAGTACTTC.

The chain joins TRBV9 to TRBJ2-2, with a possible D match to TRBD2 (5 bases). CDR1 and CDR2 from the germline V gene are SGDLS and YYNGEE. V gave up 0 bases and J gave up 0 bases, with 9 bases separating them. The CDR3 sequence is 16 residues long. CDR3 bases: TGTGCCAGCAGCGTAGGAGGGAGATCGAACACCGGGGAGCTGTTTTTT. Translating gives CASSVGGRSNTGELFF.

The chain links TRBV21-1 to TRBJ2-5; the D call TRBD2 from the table was never checked on the DNA. TRBV21-1 is a listed pseudogene. This CDR3 is 16 amino acids long. The CDR3 is CASRREGWTARETQYF. The DNA of the CDR3 is TGTGCCAGCAGACGGGAAGGGTGGACCGCGCGAGAGACCCAGTACTTC.

The table lists this clone with a few counts. The genes are TRBV10-3 and TRBJ1-1; 8 bases are a match to TRBD1. The V segment lost 3 bases and the J segment 3 bases; nucleotides outside the gene matches: 9. Germline lookup yields CDR1 ENHRY and CDR2 SYGVKD. CDR3 length: 16 amino acids. The CDR3 DNA is TGTGCCATCAGTGATATCAGGGGGCGCCTGGACACTGAAGCTTTCTTT. This encodes CAISDIRGRLDTEAFF.

This rearrangement joins TRBV28 to TRBJ1-2; a weak D match, TRBD1 (5 bases). V was clipped by 7 bases and J by 5 bases, with 14 bases between them. In germline, CDR1 is MDHEN, CDR2 SYDVKM. This CDR3 has 13 amino acids. The CDR3 sequence: CASTDFQGYGYTF. The CDR3 bases are TGTGCCAGCACCGATTTCCAGGGTTATGGCTACACCTTC.

V usage is TRBV3-1 (or the pseudogene TRBV3-2) and J usage is TRBJ1-1; D perhaps matches TRBD1 (5 bases). Trimming cost V 4 bases and J 4 bases, with 16 bases left between them. The CDR3 runs 15 residues. The germline V gene encodes CDR1 LGHDT and CDR2 YNNKEL (reference sequence). CDR3 nucleotide sequence: TGTGCCAGCAGCCCCCCGGGACTCCGGGCCACTGAAGCTTTCTTT. Translation gives CASSPPGLRATEAFF.

A single count supports this clone. The CDR3 nucleotides read TGTGCCAGCAGCCAAGATCTATTTGACAGGGCCGGAGAAAAACTGTTTTTT. Protein sequence: CASSQDLFDRAGEKLFF. The chain couples TRBV4-2 to TRBJ1-4, with 7 bases lining up with TRBD1. CDR3 length equals 17 residues. J lost 8 bases, V lost 0 bases, and 12 bases had no gene match. Germline V CDR1 and CDR2: LGHNA, YNFKEQ.

Only one count was recorded for this clone. The CDR3 reads CASSTLYNEQFF. The CDR3 bases are TGTGCCAGCTCAACTCTATACAATGAGCAGTTCTTC. The chain recombines TRBV18 with TRBJ2-1; the D is unclear. With 5 bases removed from V and 4 bases from J, the gap between germline ends came to 6 bases. CDR1 and CDR2 (germline): KGHSH, LQKENI. The length of the CDR3 is 12 residues.

This chain uses TRBV6-5 with TRBJ1-4; D possibly corresponds to TRBD1 (5 bases). There are 13 residues in the CDR3. From germline, CDR1 is MNHEY and CDR2 SVGAGI. Trimming cost V 2 bases and J 7 bases, with 8 bases left between them. Written as DNA, the CDR3 is TGTGCCAGCAGTTACAGGGGAGTTGAAAAACTGTTTTTT. Residues: CASSYRGVEKLFF.

The chain has TRBV20-1 and TRBJ2-5; D gene uncertain. V lost 5 bases, J lost 5 bases, and 9 bases lay in between. The CDR3 consists of 11 residues. In germline, CDR1 is DFQATT, CDR2 SNEGSKA (reference sequence). The CDR3 DNA reads as TGCAGTGCTCTCAACCGGGAGACCCAGTACTTC. The encoded protein is CSALNRETQYF.

A single count supports this clone. The chain couples TRBV28 to TRBJ2-1; D tentatively fits TRBD1 or TRBD2 (5 bases each). The V gene's germline CDR1 is MDHEN and CDR2 SYDVKM. V was pared by 5 bases and J by 2 bases, with 16 bases between. This CDR3 comprises 16 residues. Here the CDR3 reads CASSGGFAETYNEQFF. The DNA of the CDR3 is TGTGCCAGCAGTGGGGGTTTTGCGGAAACCTACAATGAGCAGTTCTTC.

This chain uses TRBV5-1 with TRBJ1-2, with 8 bases matching TRBD1. Germline values: CDR1 SGHRS, CDR2 YFSETQ. V lost 4 bases and J lost 6; bases outside the gene matches: 11. This CDR3 has 15 residues. The CDR3 spells CASSAYIRGRDGYTF. The CDR3, as DNA: TGCGCCAGCAGCGCCTATATCAGGGGGCGAGATGGCTACACCTTC.

Here the CDR3 reads CASSYSTSAYEQYF. DNA for the CDR3: TGTGCCAGCAGTTACTCGACTAGCGCCTACGAGCAGTACTTC. The V and J genes are TRBV6-2 or TRBV6-3 and TRBJ2-7, with TRBD2 matching 8 bases. J lost 2 bases, V lost 0 bases, and 0 bases had no gene match. Germline CDR1 MNHEY, CDR2 SVGEGT. The CDR3 contains 14 residues.

This chain links TRBV7-2 with TRBJ1-5, with a weak D call TRBD1 (6 bases). In germline, CDR1 is SGHTA, CDR2 FQGNSA. Deletions cut 2 bases from V and 9 bases from J, with 11 bases between. The CDR3 runs 13 residues. The CDR3 nucleotides are TGTGCCAGCAGCTTAAGGGGGGATTGGCCCCAGCATTTT. The encoded protein is CASSLRGDWPQHF. Full variable domain (missing parts from reference TRBV7-2 and TRBJ1-5): GAGVSQSPSNKVTEKGKDVELRCDPISGHTALYWYRQSLGQGLEFLIYFQGNSAPDKSGLPSDRFSAERTGGSVSTLTIQRTQQEDSAVYLCASSLRGDWPQHFGDGTRLSIL.

This clone was counted a single time. This rearrangement joins TRBV27 to TRBJ1-3, with 10 bases fitting TRBD1. CDR3 length: 15 amino acids. The V and J ends lost 5 bases and 4 bases, in that order; junction bases with no gene match: 5. The germline CDR1 and CDR2 sequences are MNHEY and SMNVEV (reference sequence). The CDR3 coding sequence is TGTGCCAGCAGTAGACAGGGGGCGAAAGGAAACACCATATATTTT. As protein: CASSRQGAKGNTIYF.